Below are 10 T cell receptor beta chains sequenced from a single sample in a study of T cell changes during pregnancy in multiple sclerosis. Clones were sequenced by immunoSEQ multiplex PCR, and TCRdb holds only the in-frame ones, with some missing. The table records roughly 35,000 clones, roughly nine tenths of them present only once. Here the sequenced sample was CD4+ T cells from peripheral blood mononuclear cells, taken after pregnancy. Every receptor here comes from a female donor with multiple sclerosis, enrolled in a pregnancy study.

The chain combines TRBV4-1 with TRBJ2-5; D is uncertain. Per germline, CDR1 MGHRA and CDR2 YSYEKL. There are 13 residues in the CDR3. V lost 0 bases to trimming and J lost 3 bases, with 5 bases between them. The CDR3 bases are TGCGCCAGCAGCCAAGATCCAGAAGAGACCCAGTACTTC. Translation: CASSQDPEETQYF.

This clone was counted once. This chain uses TRBV6-1 with TRBJ1-5; D not resolved. This CDR3 comprises 12 residues. Germline V gives CDR1 MNHNS, CDR2 SASEGT. The V gene lost 2 bases and the J gene lost 6 bases, with 5 bases spanning the gap. CDR3 loop: CASSEKSQPQHF. CDR3 nucleotides: TGTGCCAGCAGTGAAAAGAGTCAGCCCCAGCATTTT.

This chain's CDR3 is CASSQDLGGAQFF. The CDR3 DNA follows: TGCGCCAGCAGCCAAGATCTAGGGGGAGCGCAGTTCTTC. The rearrangement joins TRBV4-1 to TRBJ2-1, with a tentative D call TRBD1 (6 bases). Looked up from germline, CDR1 is MGHRA and CDR2 is YSYEKL. This CDR3 is 13 amino acids long. V was cut by 0 bases and J by 12 bases, with 12 bases left in between.

The chain has TRBV5-8 and TRBJ2-2; no firm D call. This CDR3 spans 13 amino acids. Germline V gene data show CDR1 as SGHTS and CDR2 as YDEGEE. Trimming took 2 bases from V and 5 from J, leaving 7 bases between them. CDR3: CASSFSQTGELFF. CDR3 nucleotide sequence: TGTGCCAGCAGCTTCAGTCAGACCGGGGAGCTGTTTTTT.

The chain joins TRBV19 to TRBJ1-5; weak D call: TRBD1 (5 bases). V lost 2 bases and J lost 6, with 14 bases in between. Germline-derived CDR1 and CDR2 are LNHDA and SQIVND (reference sequence). The CDR3 contains 15 residues. CDR3 amino acids: CASSITGDGAQPQHF. The DNA for the CDR3 is TGTGCCAGTAGTATAACGGGGGACGGCGCTCAGCCCCAGCATTTT.

The chain couples TRBV19 to TRBJ2-5, with 9 bases lining up with TRBD1. CDR3 size: 15 residues. Per the germline V gene, CDR1 is LNHDA and CDR2 is SQIVND (reference sequence). J lost 1 base, V lost 3 bases, and 3 bases had no gene match. The CDR3 DNA sequence: TGTGCCAGTAGTATCGGGACAGGGTTCCAAGAGACCCAGTACTTC. It yields the protein CASSIGTGFQETQYF.

The chain combines TRBV30 with TRBJ2-3; 7 bases agree with TRBD2. Germline loops: CDR1 GTSNPN, CDR2 SVGIG (reference sequence). The CDR3 has 15 amino acids. The J segment lost 4 bases and the V segment lost 2 bases, leaving 9 bases of the junction unmatched. CDR3 sequence reads: CAWSLGLGESDTQYF. In nucleotides, the CDR3 is TGTGCCTGGAGTCTCGGACTAGGGGAATCAGATACGCAGTATTTT.

The chain has TRBV10-3 and TRBJ2-7; D is perhaps TRBD1 (6 bases). The germline V gene has CDR1 ENHRY and CDR2 SYGVKD. The CDR3 sequence is 16 residues long. V lost 0 bases to trimming and J lost 1 base, with 13 bases between them. The CDR3, as DNA: TGTGCCATCAGTGAGTCGAAAGGCCAGGGGTCCTACGAGCAGTACTTC. Residues: CAISESKGQGSYEQYF.

The CDR3 spells CASSLQGVTYEQYF. CDR3 nucleotides: TGTGCCAGCAGCCTACAGGGGGTTACCTACGAGCAGTACTTC. The chain employs TRBV14 and TRBJ2-7, with 8 bases lining up with TRBD1. The CDR3 is 14 residues long. The V and J ends lost 4 bases and 2 bases, in that order; junction bases with no gene match: 4. Germline V gene lookup returns CDR1 SGHDN and CDR2 FVKESK. Together with reference TRBV14 and TRBJ2-7, the CDR3 gives the full variable domain: EAGVTQFPSHSVIEKGQTVTLRCDPISGHDNLYWYRRVMGKEIKFLLHFVKESKQDESGMPNNRFLAERTGGTYSTLKVQPAELEDSGVYFCASSLQGVTYEQYFGPGTRLTVT.

The chain joins TRBV2 to TRBJ2-7, with 7 nucleotides matching TRBD1. The CDR3 runs 15 residues. Germline loops: CDR1 SNHLY, CDR2 FYNNEI. The J segment lost 7 bases and the V segment lost 6 bases, leaving 15 bases of the junction unmatched. In DNA, the CDR3 is TGTGCCAGCAGCCAAAACAGGGGTTGGGGCAGTGAGCAGTACTTC. This encodes CASSQNRGWGSEQYF.